The source of this T cell receptor (beta chain) is a study of T cells and Merkel cell carcinoma outcomes. Study results and limitations: Reportedly, T-cell repertoire with density predicts Merkel cell carcinoma outcomes.

In germline, CDR1 is LNHDA, CDR2 SQIVND (reference sequence). The CDR3 has 13 amino acids. Trimming left V 4 bases short and J 5 bases short, with 12 bases between. Worth noting for this clone: Its specificity is unknown.

Using immunoSEQ multiplex PCR, the repertoire was profiled, and TCRdb retains in-frame clones only, with some absent. This table holds 4,000 to 5,500 clones, around 84% found once. V usage is TRBV19 and J usage is TRBJ2-7, with D possibly being TRBD1 (6 bases). The receptor's source is a human donor with Merkel cell carcinoma. What was sequenced was tumor tissue from Merkel cell carcinoma. As DNA, the CDR3 is TGTGCCAGTAGTACGTGGCAGGGGAACGAGCAGTACTTC. This gives the protein CASSTWQGNEQYF.